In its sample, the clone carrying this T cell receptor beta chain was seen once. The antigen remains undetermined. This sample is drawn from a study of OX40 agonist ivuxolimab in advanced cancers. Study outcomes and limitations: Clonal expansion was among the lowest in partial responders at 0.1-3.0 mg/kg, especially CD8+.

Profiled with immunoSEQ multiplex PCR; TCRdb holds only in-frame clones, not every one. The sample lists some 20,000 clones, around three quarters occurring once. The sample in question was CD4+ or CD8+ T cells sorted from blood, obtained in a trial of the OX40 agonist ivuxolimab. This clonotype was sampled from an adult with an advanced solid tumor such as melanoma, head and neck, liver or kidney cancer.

The CDR3 reads CASSFVTANQPQHF. Written as DNA, the CDR3 is TGTGCCAGCAGTTTCGTGACAGCCAATCAGCCCCAGCATTTT. The chain uses TRBV27 and TRBJ1-5, with D perhaps TRBD1 (5 bases). Between the trimmed V and J ends, which lost 3 bases and 3 bases, there was a span of 9 bases. CDR1 is MNHEY, CDR2 SMNVEV, per germline (reference sequence). This CDR3 spans 14 amino acids.